What follows are 32 T cell receptor beta chains derived from one specimen sequenced in a study of T-cell reconstitution after alpha-beta-depleted transplantation in children. This sample's TCRbeta library carried unique molecular identifier barcodes. TCRdb reprocessed the PCR reads with MiXCR, giving one entry per CDR3 protein. The sample includes some 460,000 distinct CDR3 sequences, 15% to 20% of them seen just once. Sequences were derived from PBMCs, mostly from graft donor cells, sampled 360 days after TCRalphabeta/CD19-depleted stem cell transplant. These receptors came from a boy in the first two years of life who had a stem cell transplant for Wiskott-Aldrich syndrome, so the T cells may come from the graft donor.

The V gene is TRBV10-2, the J gene TRBJ2-7; the D gene is possibly TRBD2 (7 bases). The CDR3 length is 12 residues. Germline-derived CDR1 and CDR2 are WSHSY and SAAADI. Trimming shortened V by 5 bases and J by 5 bases, and 10 bases separated the two germline ends. The CDR3 sequence is CASSHGGHEQYF. The CDR3, as DNA: TGCGCCAGCAGTCACGGGGGGCACGAGCAGTACTTC.

The chain carries TRBV20-1 and TRBJ2-1; TRBD2 matches at 11 bases. The CDR3 has 16 amino acids. Germline CDR1 is DFQATT and CDR2 is SNEGSKA (reference sequence). Trimming took 2 bases from V and 6 from J; bases not matched to a gene: 9. CDR3 loop: CSARISGTSGFNEQFF. CDR3 coding DNA: TGCAGTGCTAGAATATCGGGGACTAGCGGATTCAATGAGCAGTTCTTC.

The chain couples TRBV20-1 to TRBJ2-7; possibly TRBD1 for D (6 bases). Trimming stripped 1 base from V and 1 base from J, with 11 bases between. Germline values: CDR1 DFQATT, CDR2 SNEGSKA (reference sequence). The CDR3 loop spans 14 amino acids. CDR3 residues: CSARATTGSYEQYF. DNA for the CDR3: TGCAGTGCTAGAGCCACTACAGGGTCCTACGAGCAGTACTTC.

In its sample, this clonotype was seen a few times. V usage is TRBV7-9 and J usage is TRBJ2-6; D tentatively fits TRBD1 or TRBD2 (5 bases each). The ends were cut back, 11 bases at V and 2 bases at J, with 10 bases in the middle. There are 13 residues in the CDR3. Germline loops: CDR1 SEHNR, CDR2 FQNEAQ (reference sequence). CDR3: CASGTAGANVLTF. For the CDR3, the DNA is TGTGCCTCGGGGACGGCTGGGGCCAACGTCCTGACTTTC.

This clonotype has only a few counts. In DNA, the CDR3 is TGCGCCAGCAGCCCTAAGCGGAGTGGGGGGACCCAGTACTTC. This sequence encodes CASSPKRSGGTQYF. V gene TRBV5-1 combines with J gene TRBJ2-5; D assignment may be TRBD1 or TRBD2 (5 bases each). Trimming took 4 bases from V and 7 from J, leaving 17 bases between them. Germline V gives CDR1 SGHRS, CDR2 YFSETQ. The CDR3 is 14 residues long.

The sample holds a few counts of this clonotype. The gene calls are TRBV20-1 and TRBJ2-5; D is unclear. The CDR3 runs to 13 residues. CDR1 is DFQATT, CDR2 SNEGSKA, per germline (reference sequence). The germline V and J ends were trimmed by 2 bases and 0 bases, with 7 bases remaining between them. CDR3 in amino acids: CSARSVYQETQYF. The CDR3 DNA follows: TGCAGTGCTAGAAGTGTCTACCAAGAGACCCAGTACTTC.

This rearrangement joins TRBV28 to TRBJ2-7; 11 bases are a match to TRBD2. J was trimmed by 5 bases and V by 7 bases; bases with no gene match: 10. The CDR3 covers 15 residues. Germline-derived CDR1 and CDR2 are MDHEN and SYDVKM. The CDR3 DNA is TGTGCCAGCAATGAGTTAGCGGGGGGGCTGAACGAGCAGTACTTC. The encoded protein is CASNELAGGLNEQYF.

In this sample, this clonotype turned up many times. This chain's CDR3 is CASSQDRVYGYTF. The CDR3 DNA follows: TGTGCCAGCAGCCAGGACAGGGTCTATGGCTACACCTTC. The V call is TRBV12-3 or TRBV12-4, the J call TRBJ1-2; 8 bases match TRBD1. V gave up 6 bases and J gave up 4 bases; unmatched junction bases: 4. The CDR3 sequence is 13 residues long.

The rearrangement joins TRBV5-1 to TRBJ1-1, with 10 bases fitting TRBD1. V dropped 6 bases and J dropped 5; count of bases not matched to a gene: 10. Germline V gene data show CDR1 as SGHRS and CDR2 as YFSETQ. CDR3 length: 15 amino acids. The CDR3 reads CASKSRTGGETEAFF. DNA of the CDR3: TGCGCCAGCAAATCCCGGACAGGGGGAGAAACTGAAGCTTTCTTT.

The chain employs TRBV4-3 and TRBJ2-1, with D tentatively TRBD2 (7 bases). This CDR3 is built from 15 residues. V was trimmed by 0 bases and J by 7 bases, leaving 13 bases between them. The germline CDR1 and CDR2 sequences are LGHNA and YSLEER. The CDR3 here is CASSQDGGALNEQFF. Written as DNA, the CDR3 is TGCGCCAGCAGCCAAGATGGGGGGGCCCTGAATGAGCAGTTCTTC.

The table lists this clonotype with a few counts. V is TRBV5-1 and J is TRBJ1-1; 8 bases are a match to TRBD1. The ends lost 4 bases at V and 1 base at J; junction bases unmatched: 9. This CDR3 is 16 amino acids long. CDR1 is SGHRS, CDR2 YFSETQ, per germline. DNA for the CDR3: TGCGCCAGCAGCCTGACGACAGGGGAGGGGAACACTGAAGCTTTCTTT. As protein: CASSLTTGEGNTEAFF.

V and J are TRBV4-3 and TRBJ2-1; TRBD1 matches at 11 bases. The CDR3 runs 15 residues. Looked up from germline, CDR1 is LGHNA and CDR2 is YSLEER. V dropped 2 bases and J dropped 8; count of bases not matched to a gene: 5. Here the CDR3 reads CASSQRDRGWDEQFF. The CDR3 DNA sequence: TGCGCCAGCAGCCAAAGGGACAGGGGGTGGGATGAGCAGTTCTTC.

This clonotype has a handful of counts. The J gene is TRBJ2-5, the V gene TRBV7-2, with D tentatively TRBD2 (7 bases). V lost 5 bases and J 2 bases, leaving 18 bases between the germline ends. Germline V lookup: CDR1 SGHTA, CDR2 FQGNSA. This CDR3 spans 16 amino acids. The CDR3 loop is CASSRGASGPQETQYF. The CDR3 DNA is TGTGCCAGCAGCCGGGGGGCTTCAGGGCCGCAAGAGACCCAGTACTTC.

The V gene is TRBV24-1, the J gene TRBJ2-7; 9 nucleotides match TRBD2. After removal of 4 bases from V and 3 bases from J, the junction contained 6 bases not matched to a gene. The germline V gene encodes CDR1 KGHDR and CDR2 SFDVKD. The CDR3 runs to 15 residues. The CDR3 nucleotides read TGTGCCACCAGTGACCCGACTAGCGGATACTACGAGCAGTACTTC. Amino acids: CATSDPTSGYYEQYF.

The rearrangement links TRBV11-1 to TRBJ1-1, with D uncertain. Trimming took off 3 bases at V and 8 bases at J, with 16 bases between the two ends. CDR3 length: 14 amino acids. The germline V gene has CDR1 SGHAT and CDR2 FQDESV (reference sequence). Here the CDR3 DNA reads TGTGCCAGCAGCTTTTACAAAATCGAGGGAGAAGCTTTCTTT. This gives the protein CASSFYKIEGEAFF.

This clonotype was recorded a few times. This sequence joins TRBV11-3 and TRBJ2-1; TRBD2 aligns across 7 bases. The CDR3 runs to 14 residues. Unmatched junction bases numbered 6, after V lost 3 bases and J lost 7 bases. Germline V gene data show CDR1 as SGHNT and CDR2 as YENEEA. This CDR3 reads CASSLGGPRNEQFF. For the CDR3, the DNA is TGTGCCAGCAGCTTGGGAGGGCCTAGAAATGAGCAGTTCTTC.

CDR3 in amino acids: CASSYPGKLAKNIQYF. Written as DNA, the CDR3 is TGTGCCAGCAGCTACCCCGGGAAACTAGCCAAAAACATTCAGTACTTC. This chain uses TRBV5-5 with TRBJ2-4; the D gene is possibly TRBD2 (5 bases). CDR3 length equals 16 residues. V shed 3 bases and J shed 0 bases, with 13 bases lying between them. The germline V gene encodes CDR1 SGHKS and CDR2 YYEKEE (reference sequence).

Ten or more counts support this clonotype. The chain carries TRBV28 and TRBJ2-1; perhaps TRBD2 as D (5 bases). Germline V lookup: CDR1 MDHEN, CDR2 SYDVKM. V dropped 3 bases and J dropped 2 bases, with 11 bases sitting between them. This CDR3 contains 15 residues. CDR3 sequence reads: CASSFSGSAYNEQFF. The CDR3 region has the DNA TGTGCCAGCAGTTTCTCGGGGTCAGCCTACAATGAGCAGTTCTTC. The complete variable domain, with remaining parts taken from reference TRBV28 and TRBJ2-1, reads DVKVTQSSRYLVKRTGEKVFLECVQDMDHENMFWYRQDPGLGLRLIYFSYDVKMKEKGDIPEGYSVSREKKERFSLILESASTNQTSMYLCASSFSGSAYNEQFFGPGTRLTVL.

This clonotype appeared a few times. This chain uses TRBV12-3 or TRBV12-4 with TRBJ2-1; TRBD2 matches at 7 bases. CDR3 length: 14 amino acids. Losses at the gene ends were 6 bases for V and 4 bases for J; bases not matched to a gene: 6. The CDR3 DNA reads as TGTGCCAGCAGAAAACTAGCGAGATACAATGAGCAGTTCTTC. It encodes CASRKLARYNEQFF.

This chain uses TRBV29-1 with TRBJ2-5; D gene unclear. V lost 3 bases to trimming and J lost 3 bases, with 11 bases between them. This CDR3 spans 13 amino acids. Germline assignment: CDR1 SQVTM and CDR2 ANQGSEA. The CDR3 is CSVDLNAEETQYF. CDR3 DNA sequence: TGCAGCGTTGATTTGAACGCCGAAGAGACCCAGTACTTC.

The rearrangement links TRBV10-3 to TRBJ1-1; D unclear. The CDR3 length is 14 residues. Between the trimmed V and J ends, which lost 5 bases and 3 bases, there was a span of 13 bases. The germline V gene has CDR1 ENHRY and CDR2 SYGVKD. This CDR3 reads CAISQRSTYTEAFF. The CDR3 coding sequence is TGTGCCATCAGTCAAAGGTCCACCTACACTGAAGCTTTCTTT.

This clonotype turned up a few times. This chain joins TRBV12-3 or TRBV12-4 and TRBJ2-1; 12 positions agree with TRBD2. Germline trimming cut 6 bases from V and 8 bases from J; bases unmatched to any gene: 11. The CDR3 spans 16 residues. The CDR3 DNA is TGTGCCAGCAGCCCAACTAGCGGGAGGAGGGCGGATGAGCAGTTCTTC. Amino acids: CASSPTSGRRADEQFF.

J is TRBJ2-2 and V is TRBV7-2, with D tentatively TRBD2 (6 bases). The ends were cut back, 4 bases at V and 3 bases at J, with 12 bases in the middle. The length of the CDR3 is 15 residues. Germline CDR1 and CDR2: SGHTA and FQGNSA. CDR3 amino acids: CASSSGTRDTGELFF. CDR3 in DNA: TGTGCCAGCAGCTCCGGGACTCGGGACACCGGGGAGCTGTTTTTT.

This chain uses TRBV10-3 with TRBJ2-3, with TRBD2 matching over 13 bases. The CDR3 consists of 16 residues. J gave up 6 bases and V 0 bases, and 3 bases lay outside the gene matches. CDR1 is ENHRY and CDR2 is SYGVKD in the germline V gene. CDR3 bases: TGTGCCATCAGTGAGTCTAGGACTAGCGGGGGTGATACGCAGTATTTT. It codes for CAISESRTSGGDTQYF.

The rearrangement links TRBV24-1 to TRBJ2-2, with TRBD2 as a possible D gene (6 bases). The V end was cut by 6 bases, the J end by 1 base, with 17 bases between. Germline values: CDR1 KGHDR, CDR2 SFDVKD. The CDR3 loop spans 17 amino acids. The CDR3 DNA is TGTGCCACCAGTTCCTCCCAGGGCGGGATGAACACCGGGGAGCTGTTTTTT. Translating it yields CATSSSQGGMNTGELFF.

The chain carries TRBV4-3 and TRBJ2-6; the match to TRBD1 covers 7 bases. CDR3 size: 17 residues. Trimming cost V 1 base and J 4 bases; bases outside gene matches: 7. Germline CDR1 is LGHNA and CDR2 is YSLEER. This CDR3 is CASSQALGGRGANVLTF. In nucleotides, the CDR3 is TGCGCCAGCAGCCAAGCCCTAGGGGGCCGGGGGGCCAACGTCCTGACTTTC.

The V and J genes are TRBV7-9 and TRBJ2-7, with 9 positions matching TRBD2. The CDR3 runs to 15 residues. The V gene end was trimmed by 5 bases and the J gene end by 6 bases; junction bases not matched to a gene: 11. Germline V gene lookup returns CDR1 SEHNR and CDR2 FQNEAQ (reference sequence). The CDR3 here is CASSPTSGGALEQYF. Here the CDR3 DNA reads TGTGCCAGCAGCCCGACTAGCGGAGGGGCTCTCGAGCAGTACTTC.

This clonotype was recorded a few times. The chain uses TRBV12-3 or TRBV12-4 and TRBJ2-5; D gene unclear. The V and J ends lost 7 bases and 4 bases respectively, with 16 bases between them. This CDR3 spans 14 amino acids. The DNA for the CDR3 is TGTGCCAGCACTTCTGGAGCGATAGGAGAGACCCAGTACTTC. This translates into CASTSGAIGETQYF.

The chain recombines TRBV5-1 with TRBJ2-7; 8 nucleotides match TRBD2. CDR3 length: 14 amino acids. With 6 bases clipped from V and 6 bases from J, the junction kept 11 bases outside the gene matches. CDR1 and CDR2 from the germline V gene are SGHRS and YFSETQ. CDR3: CASKTGGPLGEQYF. The CDR3 nucleotides are TGCGCCAGCAAGACGGGAGGGCCGCTAGGCGAGCAGTACTTC.

The chain recombines TRBV7-2 with TRBJ2-5; 11 nucleotides match TRBD2. Per germline, CDR1 SGHTA and CDR2 FQGNSA. V shed 4 bases, J shed 5 bases, and the junction held 6 bases outside the gene matches. CDR3 length equals 15 residues. This CDR3 reads CASSSTSGKFETQYF. The CDR3 DNA reads TGTGCCAGCAGCTCGACTAGCGGGAAATTCGAGACCCAGTACTTC.

This chain joins TRBV12-3 or TRBV12-4 and TRBJ2-1; possible D gene TRBD2, 6 bases. V gave up 3 bases and J gave up 12 bases, with 12 bases separating them. CDR3 size: 12 residues. DNA of the CDR3: TGTGCCAGCAGTTTGTTCAGGAGGGTGCAGTTCTTC. This codes for CASSLFRRVQFF.

This clonotype occurred a few times. This chain uses TRBV24-1 with TRBJ1-2; 7 bases are shared with TRBD1. The CDR3 loop spans 14 amino acids. V lost 4 bases to trimming and J lost 7 bases; unmatched junction nucleotides: 8. Germline V CDR1 and CDR2: KGHDR, SFDVKD. Here the CDR3 DNA reads TGTGCCACCAGTGACCCCGTTAGGGGGCTTGGCTACACCTTC. It yields the protein CATSDPVRGLGYTF.